This passage covers 2 T cell receptor beta chains from one sample sequenced in a study of T and B cells in COVID-19 patients. Each TRB amplification used about 220-500 ng of genomic DNA from blood. TRB rearrangements were amplified by multiplex PCR with BIOMED2 TRB-A/B primers. MiXCR, applied by TCRdb to the multiplex PCR reads, yields one record per CDR3 protein. The data hold over 15,000 distinct CDR3 sequences, with under 30% observed a single time. Sequenced: blood. Source of these receptors: a human donor who had recovered from COVID-19.

This clonotype is medium-sized by share. The gene calls are TRBV29-1 and TRBJ1-4; D uncertain. This CDR3 spans 12 amino acids. V was pared by 4 bases and J by 8 bases, with 11 bases between. The V gene's germline CDR1 is SQVTM and CDR2 ANQGSEA. CDR3 nucleotides: TGCAGCGTTGTAAGCCGACCAGAAAAACTGTTTTTT. Its translation: CSVVSRPEKLFF. Based on the CDR3 plus reference TRBV29-1 and TRBJ1-4, the full variable domain is SAVISQKPSRDICQRGTSLTIQCQVDSQVTMMFWYRQQPGQSLTLIATANQGSEATYESGFVIDKFPISRPNLTFSTLTVSNMSPEDSSIYLCSVVSRPEKLFFGSGTQLSVL.

The J gene is TRBJ1-2, the V gene TRBV10-2, with D hard to call. V shed 2 bases and J shed 6 bases, with 7 bases lying between them. CDR1 WSHSY and CDR2 SAAADI come from the germline V gene. The CDR3 consists of 12 residues. The CDR3: CASSEPADGYTF. The DNA for the CDR3 is TGCGCCAGCAGTGAGCCAGCGGATGGCTACACCTTC.